Following are 27 T cell receptor beta chains from one sample sequenced in a study of identifying expanded T cells in peripheral blood. Using immunoSEQ multiplex PCR, the repertoire was profiled, and TCRdb retains in-frame clones only, with some absent. The sample lists about 50,000 clones, roughly 80% occurring once. What was sequenced was blood. These receptors came from a person aged 18 to 75 in good health.

This clone showed up just once. The chain uses TRBV27 and TRBJ2-2; D remains unclear. Germline V CDR1 and CDR2: MNHEY, SMNVEV (reference sequence). V was cut by 3 bases and J by 6 bases, with 2 bases left in between. This CDR3 is built from 11 residues. The CDR3 sequence is CASSFSGELFF. For the CDR3, the DNA is TGTGCCAGCAGTTTTTCCGGGGAGCTGTTTTTT.

This clone was observed a single time. The CDR3: CASSASRGDTQYF. CDR3 DNA: TGTGCCAGCAGCGCGAGCCGGGGGGATACGCAGTATTTT. The chain recombines TRBV9 with TRBJ2-3; a weak D match, TRBD2 (6 bases). V lost 3 bases, J lost 6 bases, and 11 bases lay in between. The CDR3 is 13 residues long. Germline V CDR1 and CDR2: SGDLS, YYNGEE.

This clone was counted a few times. The rearrangement links TRBV4-1 to TRBJ1-2, with D possibly matching TRBD1 (5 bases). Between the trimmed V and J ends, which lost 1 base and 6 bases, there was a span of 15 bases. This CDR3 is built from 15 residues. CDR1 is MGHRA, CDR2 YSYEKL, per germline. The CDR3 sequence is CASSQAPGTVDGYTF. The CDR3 DNA reads TGCGCCAGCAGCCAAGCCCCAGGGACCGTGGATGGCTACACCTTC.

The V and J genes are TRBV6-5 and TRBJ1-4; D is possibly TRBD1 (6 bases). This CDR3 is built from 15 residues. Germline-derived CDR1 and CDR2 are MNHEY and SVGAGI. Trimming removed 3 bases from V and 5 bases from J, with 13 bases in between. The CDR3 loop reads CASSYSGQGNEKLFF. CDR3 sequence (DNA): TGTGCCAGCAGTTATTCGGGACAAGGGAATGAAAAACTGTTTTTT.

The J gene is TRBJ2-1, the V gene TRBV7-6; the match to TRBD1 covers 9 bases. J gave up 8 bases and V 2 bases, and 10 bases lay outside the gene matches. This CDR3 contains 16 residues. Germline V gene data show CDR1 as SGHVS and CDR2 as FNYEAQ. The CDR3 DNA sequence: TGTGCCAGCAGCTTACGGCCAACACAGGGGGCCGATGAGCAGTTCTTC. Amino acids: CASSLRPTQGADEQFF.

The chain uses TRBV27 and TRBJ1-4; 9 nucleotides match TRBD1. This CDR3 is 14 amino acids long. CDR1 is MNHEY, CDR2 SMNVEV, per germline (reference sequence). Trimming took 6 bases from V and 8 from J; bases not matched to a gene: 7. CDR3 DNA sequence: TGTGCCAGCAGCCAACAGGGGGCCTGGGAAAAACTGTTTTTT. This gives the protein CASSQQGAWEKLFF.

The V call is TRBV5-4, the J call TRBJ2-5; 7 positions agree with TRBD2. The CDR3 has 15 residues. The V gene's germline CDR1 is SGHNT and CDR2 YYREEE (reference sequence). J gave up 0 bases and V 0 bases, and 2 bases lay outside the gene matches. CDR3 region: CASSLGTRDQETQYF. Written as DNA, the CDR3 is TGTGCCAGCAGCTTGGGGACTAGAGACCAAGAGACCCAGTACTTC.

The CDR3 DNA is TGTGCCAGTAGTACAGGGCGGGTCAATCAGCCCCAGCATTTT. This gives the protein CASSTGRVNQPQHF. The V and J genes are TRBV19 and TRBJ1-5, with D perhaps matching TRBD1 (5 bases). The germline CDR1 and CDR2 sequences are LNHDA and SQIVND (reference sequence). The CDR3 consists of 14 residues. V gave up 4 bases and J gave up 3 bases, with 10 bases separating them. Full variable domain (remainder filled in from reference TRBV19 and TRBJ1-5): DGGITQSPKYLFRKEGQNVTLSCEQNLNHDAMYWYRQDPGQGLRLIYYSQIVNDFQKGDIAEGYSVSREKKESFPLTVTSAQKNPTAFYLCASSTGRVNQPQHFGDGTRLSIL.

This clone was counted a few times. CDR3 region: CASSLGGREKLFF. The CDR3, as DNA: TGTGCCAGCAGCTTAGGCGGTCGGGAAAAACTGTTTTTT. The J gene is TRBJ1-4, the V gene TRBV7-9, with D hard to call. The CDR3 length is 13 residues. V was pared by 1 base and J by 8 bases, with 8 bases between. Germline values: CDR1 SEHNR, CDR2 FQNEAQ (reference sequence).

The rearrangement uses TRBV6-1 and TRBJ1-1, with D uncertain. V was cut by 5 bases and J by 7 bases, with 11 bases left in between. CDR3 length equals 12 residues. The germline CDR1 and CDR2 sequences are MNHNS and SASEGT. The CDR3 nucleotides are TGTGCCAGCAGTTCCCTAAGGAATGAAGCTTTCTTT. Its protein product is CASSSLRNEAFF.

The chain couples TRBV18 to TRBJ2-7, with 8 bases that match TRBD1. V shed 6 bases and J 6 bases; nucleotides not matched to a gene: 10. CDR1 and CDR2 from the germline V gene are KGHSH and LQKENI. This CDR3 is 14 amino acids long. CDR3 residues: CASSQFGQGGEQYF. DNA of the CDR3: TGTGCCAGCTCTCAGTTCGGACAGGGAGGCGAGCAGTACTTC.

The chain employs TRBV7-9 and TRBJ1-6, with D unresolved. Germline-derived CDR1 and CDR2 are SEHNR and FQNEAQ (reference sequence). This CDR3 has 14 amino acids. Between the trimmed V and J ends, which lost 3 bases and 5 bases, there was a span of 8 bases. CDR3 coding DNA: TGTGCCAGCAGCTTTCAAGGGAATAATTCACCCCTCCACTTT. The encoded protein is CASSFQGNNSPLHF.

The chain links TRBV7-3 to TRBJ2-1; possible D gene TRBD1, 5 bases. CDR1 is SGHTA and CDR2 is FQGTGA in the germline V gene. The V gene lost 3 bases and the J gene lost 0 bases, with 9 bases spanning the gap. This CDR3 contains 15 residues. CDR3 residues: CASSLGLSSYNEQFF. The CDR3 DNA is TGTGCCAGCAGCTTGGGGCTGAGCTCCTACAATGAGCAGTTCTTC.

This chain uses TRBV6-5 with TRBJ2-7; the match to TRBD1 covers 7 bases. Germline V gene sequence: CDR1 MNHEY, CDR2 SVGAGI. The CDR3 covers 13 residues. V was pared by 0 bases and J by 6 bases, with 2 bases of the junction left unmatched. The CDR3 nucleotides are TGTGCCAGCAGTTACTCGAGGGACAGCGAGCAGTACGTC. It specifies CASSYSRDSEQYV.

This clone was counted only a few times. This sequence joins TRBV6-5 and TRBJ1-1; D may be TRBD1 (5 bases). The CDR3 has 12 amino acids. V was trimmed by 7 bases and J by 7 bases, leaving 13 bases between them. Per the germline V gene, CDR1 is MNHEY and CDR2 is SVGAGI. The CDR3 DNA follows: TGTGCCAGCAAGGGGAGGGTAAATGAAGCTTTCTTT. This sequence encodes CASKGRVNEAFF.

The chain carries TRBV7-9 and TRBJ2-2; 7 nucleotides align to TRBD2. The CDR3 runs to 16 residues. CDR1 is SEHNR and CDR2 is FQNEAQ in the germline V gene (reference sequence). J was trimmed by 5 bases and V by 5 bases; bases with no gene match: 11. CDR3 loop: CASSRPLGRETGELFF. DNA for the CDR3: TGTGCCAGCAGCCGACCTTTAGGGCGGGAGACCGGGGAGCTGTTTTTT.

This clone has more than one count but fewer than ten. CDR3 nucleotide sequence: TGTGCCAGCAGTGATCGTGGGAGTAGAGATACGCAGTATTTT. Its translation is CASSDRGSRDTQYF. The J gene is TRBJ2-3, the V gene TRBV25-1, with D perhaps TRBD2 (5 bases). The CDR3 contains 14 residues. V was trimmed by 3 bases and J by 5 bases, leaving 12 bases between them. Per the germline V gene, CDR1 is MGHDK and CDR2 is SYGVNS.

The chain links TRBV2 to TRBJ2-6, with 10 positions matching TRBD1. The V gene's germline CDR1 is SNHLY and CDR2 FYNNEI. With V trimmed by 6 bases and J by 1 base, 6 bases remained unmatched. The CDR3 is 17 residues long. CDR3 in DNA: TGTGCCAGCAGACCGGGACAGGGGTTTTCTGGGGCCAACGTCCTGACTTTC. Translated: CASRPGQGFSGANVLTF.

The V and J genes are TRBV11-2 and TRBJ2-5; 14 nucleotides align to TRBD2. Germline CDR1 and CDR2: SGHAT and FQNNGV. After removal of 3 bases from V and 1 base from J, the junction contained 1 base not matched to a gene. The CDR3 length is 16 residues. The CDR3: CASSLGLAGAQETQYF. In DNA form, the CDR3 reads TGTGCCAGCAGCTTGGGACTAGCGGGGGCCCAAGAGACCCAGTACTTC.

V usage is TRBV10-2 and J usage is TRBJ2-7; TRBD2 agrees at 7 bases. The V gene end was trimmed by 7 bases and the J gene end by 2 bases; junction bases not matched to a gene: 2. The CDR3 covers 12 residues. Germline V lookup: CDR1 WSHSY, CDR2 SAAADI. CDR3: CASTSGTYEQYF. The CDR3 DNA is TGCGCCAGCACTAGCGGTACCTACGAGCAGTACTTC.

The V call is TRBV7-6, the J call TRBJ2-5; perhaps TRBD2 as D (5 bases). The CDR3 has 13 amino acids. Germline values: CDR1 SGHVS, CDR2 FNYEAQ. Trimming left V 5 bases short and J 5 bases short, with 12 bases between. The CDR3 is CASSLPGEETQYF. The DNA for the CDR3 is TGTGCCAGCAGCCTACCTGGGGAGGAGACCCAGTACTTC.

The chain has TRBV12-5 and TRBJ1-1, with D possibly being TRBD1 (5 bases). The CDR3 length is 14 residues. Germline V gene lookup returns CDR1 LGHNT and CDR2 FRNRAP. With 6 bases removed from V and 0 bases from J, the gap between germline ends came to 11 bases. The CDR3 DNA is TGTGCTAGTGGGGAGGGACGGATGAACACTGAAGCTTTCTTT. It encodes CASGEGRMNTEAFF. The full variable domain, rest sourced from reference TRBV12-5 and TRBJ1-1, is DARVTQTPRHKVTEMGQEVTMRCQPILGHNTVFWYRQTMMQGLELLAYFRNRAPLDDSGMPKDRFSAEMPDATLATLKIQPSEPRDSAVYFCASGEGRMNTEAFFGQGTRLTVV.

This clone was counted at least ten times. The chain couples TRBV6-5 to TRBJ2-7; tentative D call: TRBD2 (6 bases). V dropped 0 bases and J dropped 1 base, with 10 bases sitting between them. CDR3 length: 15 residues. Germline CDR1 reads MNHEY; CDR2 reads SVGAGI. CDR3 coding DNA: TGTGCCAGCAGTTACTCCGACGGGGGATCCTACGAGCAGTACTTC. This gives the protein CASSYSDGGSYEQYF.

Written as DNA, the CDR3 is TGCGCCAGCAGCTTGACTAGCGGGAGCCGCGAGCAGTACTTC. Its protein is CASSLTSGSREQYF. V gene TRBV5-1 combines with J gene TRBJ2-7; 11 nucleotides match TRBD2. Germline values: CDR1 SGHRS, CDR2 YFSETQ. CDR3 length equals 14 residues. The junction had 3 bases not matched to a gene; V was cut back by 1 base and J by 6 bases.

The J gene is TRBJ1-5, the V gene TRBV5-1; no firm D call. V gave up 5 bases and J gave up 0 bases, with 9 bases separating them. This CDR3 is 14 amino acids long. Germline V gene data show CDR1 as SGHRS and CDR2 as YFSETQ. The CDR3 here is CASRGRLSNQPQHF. DNA of the CDR3: TGCGCCAGCAGAGGGCGGCTTAGCAATCAGCCCCAGCATTTT.

The J gene is TRBJ1-2, the V gene TRBV7-8; 9 positions agree with TRBD1. V gave up 5 bases and J gave up 3 bases; unmatched junction bases: 7. The germline V gene encodes CDR1 SGHVS and CDR2 FQNEAQ. The CDR3 loop spans 15 amino acids. As DNA, the CDR3 is TGTGCCAGCAGCGACGGACAGGGGAAGGACTATGGCTACACCTTC. It is translated as CASSDGQGKDYGYTF.

This chain joins TRBV14 and TRBJ2-5; 8 bases agree with TRBD2. The CDR3 sequence is 16 residues long. Trimming removed 2 bases from V and 5 bases from J; junction bases left unmatched: 10. From germline, CDR1 is SGHDN and CDR2 FVKESK. The CDR3 loop reads CASSQRLGAGEETQYF. For the CDR3, the DNA is TGTGCCAGCAGCCAAAGGCTCGGAGCGGGAGAGGAGACCCAGTACTTC.